This paragraph reports one TCR beta chain. Its target is not known. This sample was included in a study of T cell responses to AZD1222 COVID-19 vaccine. Study context: Pooled in the analysis were second doses at about 4 or about 12 weeks. Findings and limits, study-wide: The donors showed a predominance of white British ancestry and of females, with possible underestimation of clonal diversity. When two AZD1222 doses had been given, Spike-specific TCR breadth and depth rose.

This CDR3 has 15 residues. From germline, CDR1 is MNHEY and CDR2 SVGAGI. Trimming removed 6 bases from V and 5 bases from J; junction bases left unmatched: 5. Using immunoSEQ multiplex PCR, the repertoire was profiled, and TCRdb retains in-frame clones only, with some absent. The sample lists almost 35,000 clones; roughly 89% were seen once. This receptor was taken from an adult in good health. The sequenced sample was peripheral blood, obtained on day 0 of AZD1222 vaccination. The chain joins TRBV6-5 to TRBJ2-2; 11 nucleotides align to TRBD1. The CDR3 spells CASSRGQGVTGELFF. The CDR3, as DNA: TGTGCCAGCAGCCGGGGACAGGGGGTAACCGGGGAGCTGTTTTTT.